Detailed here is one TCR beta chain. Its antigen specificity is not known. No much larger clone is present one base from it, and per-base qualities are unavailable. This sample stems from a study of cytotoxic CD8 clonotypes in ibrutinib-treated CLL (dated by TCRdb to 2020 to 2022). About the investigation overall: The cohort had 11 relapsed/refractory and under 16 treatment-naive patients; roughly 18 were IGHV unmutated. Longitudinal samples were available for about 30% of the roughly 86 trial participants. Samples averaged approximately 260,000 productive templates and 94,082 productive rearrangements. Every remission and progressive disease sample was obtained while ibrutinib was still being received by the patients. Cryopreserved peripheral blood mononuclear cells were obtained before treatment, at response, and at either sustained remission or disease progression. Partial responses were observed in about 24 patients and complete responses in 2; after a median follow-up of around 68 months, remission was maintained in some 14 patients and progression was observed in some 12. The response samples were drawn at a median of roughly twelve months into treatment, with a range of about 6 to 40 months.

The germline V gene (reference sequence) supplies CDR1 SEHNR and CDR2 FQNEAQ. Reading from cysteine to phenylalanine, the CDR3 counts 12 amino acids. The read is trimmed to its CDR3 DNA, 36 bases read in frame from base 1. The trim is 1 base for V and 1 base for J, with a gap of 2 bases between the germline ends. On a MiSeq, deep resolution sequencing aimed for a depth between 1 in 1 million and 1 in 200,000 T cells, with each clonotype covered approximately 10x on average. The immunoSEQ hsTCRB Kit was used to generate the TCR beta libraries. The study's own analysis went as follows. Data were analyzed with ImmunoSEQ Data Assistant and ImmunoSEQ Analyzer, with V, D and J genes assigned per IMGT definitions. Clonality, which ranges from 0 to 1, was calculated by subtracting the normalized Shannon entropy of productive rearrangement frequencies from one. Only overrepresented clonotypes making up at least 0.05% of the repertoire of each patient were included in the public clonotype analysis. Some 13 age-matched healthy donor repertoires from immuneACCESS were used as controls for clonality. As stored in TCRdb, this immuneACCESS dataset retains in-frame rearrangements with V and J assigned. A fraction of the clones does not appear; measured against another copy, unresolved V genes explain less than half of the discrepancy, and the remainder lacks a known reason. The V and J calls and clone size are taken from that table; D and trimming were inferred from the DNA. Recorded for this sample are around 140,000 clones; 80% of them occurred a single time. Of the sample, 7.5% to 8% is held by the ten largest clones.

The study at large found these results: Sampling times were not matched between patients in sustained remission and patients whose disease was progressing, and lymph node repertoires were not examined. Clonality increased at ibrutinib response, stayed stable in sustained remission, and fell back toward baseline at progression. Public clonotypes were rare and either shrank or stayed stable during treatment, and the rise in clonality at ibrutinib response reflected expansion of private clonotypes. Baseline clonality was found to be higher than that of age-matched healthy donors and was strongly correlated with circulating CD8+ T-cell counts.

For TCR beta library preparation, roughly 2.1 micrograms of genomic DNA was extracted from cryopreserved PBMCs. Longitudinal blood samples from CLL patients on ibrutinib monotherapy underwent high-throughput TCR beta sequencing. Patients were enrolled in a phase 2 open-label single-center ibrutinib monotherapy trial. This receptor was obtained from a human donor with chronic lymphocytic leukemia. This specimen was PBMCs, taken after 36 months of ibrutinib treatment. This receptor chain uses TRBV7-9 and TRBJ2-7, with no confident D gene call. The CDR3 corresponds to CASSLGSYEQYF. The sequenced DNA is TGTGCCAGCAGCTTAGGGTCCTACGAGCAGTACTTC.